This TCR beta chain is from a study of OX40 agonist ivuxolimab in advanced cancers. V was shortened by 6 bases and J by 1 base, with 27 bases between the two germline ends. This CDR3 has 19 residues. CDR1 is KGHSH and CDR2 is LQKENI in the germline V gene. This table comes from immunoSEQ multiplex PCR, and its TCRdb copy is limited to in-frame clones, with some not included. The data hold about 66,000 clones, with about 80% observed a single time. The source of this sequence is an adult with an advanced solid tumor such as melanoma, head and neck, liver or kidney cancer. The chain joins TRBV18 to TRBJ2-5, with D possibly being TRBD2 (7 bases). The material sequenced was CD4+ or CD8+ T cells sorted from blood, taken in a trial of the OX40 agonist ivuxolimab. In DNA form, the CDR3 reads TGTGCCAGCTCCAACAGGGCGGGGGCCGGGACGCAGGTCCAAGAGACCCAGTACTTC. Translating gives CASSNRAGAGTQVQETQYF.